Each of the 6 T cell receptor beta chains below was sequenced from the same sample in a study of T-cell memory formation after mild COVID-19. A single record per CDR3 protein comes from TCRdb applying MiXCR to the 5' RACE reads. Counted here are some 410,000 distinct CDR3 sequences, 20% to 30% occurring once; the ten biggest clones make up 13%. What was sequenced was PBMCs or a T cell subset sorted from them (not recorded which). These receptor sequences come from an adult woman who had mild COVID-19 (a few samples of this study predate the infection). Cell type and time point are not known.

This chain uses TRBV7-6 with TRBJ1-5, with D unresolved. Germline V gene sequence: CDR1 SGHVS, CDR2 FNYEAQ. Trimming removed 1 base at V and 0 bases at J, with 10 bases between. CDR3 length: 16 amino acids. CDR3 amino acids: CASSLEEGNSNQPQHF. CDR3 bases: TGTGCCAGCAGCTTAGAGGAGGGAAATAGCAATCAGCCCCAGCATTTT.

This clonotype was observed a handful of times. V usage is TRBV27 and J usage is TRBJ2-3; the D is unclear. Germline V CDR1 and CDR2: MNHEY, SMNVEV (reference sequence). The CDR3 has 13 amino acids. Trimming stripped 1 base from V and 5 bases from J, with 7 bases between. CDR3 residues: CASSLWSRDTQYF. CDR3 in DNA: TGTGCCAGCAGTTTATGGTCCCGAGATACGCAGTATTTT.

This clonotype showed up just a few times. The chain joins TRBV29-1 to TRBJ2-7; TRBD1 matches 7 bases. Trimming at V came to 5 bases and at J to 3 bases, leaving 4 bases not matched to a gene. CDR1 SQVTM and CDR2 ANQGSEA come from the germline V gene. CDR3 size: 12 residues. The CDR3 sequence is CSVPGQYYEQYF. The CDR3 nucleotides read TGCAGCGTTCCGGGACAGTACTACGAGCAGTACTTC.

This clonotype was observed a few times. The chain uses TRBV6-4 and TRBJ2-3; D is ambiguous. The CDR3 contains 14 residues. V was trimmed by 4 bases and J by 5 bases, leaving 13 bases between them. Germline V CDR1 and CDR2: MRHNA, SNTAGT. The CDR3 protein is CASSGTGGVDTQYF. CDR3 in DNA: TGTGCCAGCAGTGGCACGGGTGGTGTAGATACGCAGTATTTT.

This clonotype was detected only a few times. J is TRBJ2-7 and V is TRBV20-1; D unclear. V was cut by 0 bases and J by 7 bases, with 16 bases left in between. The CDR3 is 14 amino acids. CDR1 is DFQATT, CDR2 SNEGSKA, per germline (reference sequence). CDR3 DNA: TGCAGTGCTAGAGATCCCCGGTCCCGTAGGGAGCAGTACTTC. Amino acid sequence: CSARDPRSRREQYF.

The J gene is TRBJ1-1, the V gene TRBV20-1; D is unresolved. The CDR3 spans 14 residues. CDR1 and CDR2 from the germline V gene are DFQATT and SNEGSKA (reference sequence). The ends were cut back, 0 bases at V and 1 base at J, with 9 bases in the middle. CDR3 coding DNA: TGCAGTGCTAGAGATGAGGGCCCGAACACTGAAGCTTTCTTT. Protein product: CSARDEGPNTEAFF.